These 12 T cell receptor beta chains were sequenced from one sample in a study of Ad26.COV2.S vaccination and SARS-CoV-2 variants. Measured with immunoSEQ multiplex PCR; TCRdb has only the in-frame clones, and not every one. Here the sample spans approximately 410,000 clones, 70% to 90% being singletons. Treatment here: roughly 18 received Ad26.COV2.S at low or high dose, single or two shots; about 5 received placebo; per-sample allocation not given. The investigators took samples on day 63 after the first vaccine or placebo injection. The sequencing used peripheral blood, collected in a trial of Ad26.COV2.S vaccine versus placebo. All receptors derive from a person aged 18-65 years who received the Ad26.COV2.S COVID-19 vaccine or a placebo.

The chain has TRBV9 and TRBJ1-3, with 11 bases identical to TRBD1. The length of the CDR3 is 16 residues. V dropped 3 bases and J dropped 4; count of bases not matched to a gene: 6. The germline V gene has CDR1 SGDLS and CDR2 YYNGEE. In DNA, the CDR3 is TGTGCCAGCAGCGAAGGACAGGGGGCGCCCGGAAACACCATATATTTT. Translated: CASSEGQGAPGNTIYF.

V usage is TRBV4-1 and J usage is TRBJ2-5; 11 positions match TRBD1. V lost 4 bases to trimming and J lost 1 base; unmatched junction nucleotides: 2. CDR3 length: 15 amino acids. Germline CDR1 reads MGHRA; CDR2 reads YSYEKL. CDR3 DNA: TGCGCCAGCAGCCTGGGGACAGGGGGCCAAGAGACCCAGTACTTC. Translated, it gives CASSLGTGGQETQYF.

The chain carries TRBV11-3 and TRBJ2-2, with 7 bases aligning to TRBD2. The V gene end was trimmed by 3 bases and the J gene end by 1 base; junction bases not matched to a gene: 2. The V gene's germline CDR1 is SGHNT and CDR2 YENEEA. This CDR3 contains 15 residues. This chain's CDR3 is CASSLSGVNTGELFF. The CDR3, as DNA: TGTGCCAGCAGCTTGAGCGGGGTGAACACCGGGGAGCTGTTTTTT.

The J gene is TRBJ1-1, the V gene TRBV4-3, with 12 bases that match TRBD1. Germline V gives CDR1 LGHNA, CDR2 YSLEER. After removal of 3 bases from V and 11 bases from J, the junction contained 7 bases not matched to a gene. This CDR3 has 14 amino acids. The DNA for the CDR3 is TGCGCCAGCAGCCAGGGACAGGGGGCGGCTGCGGCTTTCTTT. Its translation: CASSQGQGAAAAFF.

V usage is TRBV7-8 and J usage is TRBJ2-1; 7 bases match TRBD2. The length of the CDR3 is 16 residues. V shed 2 bases, J shed 1 base, and the junction held 5 bases outside the gene matches. Germline V CDR1 and CDR2: SGHVS, FQNEAQ. Here the CDR3 reads CASSLYPGGSYNEQFF. As DNA, the CDR3 is TGTGCCAGCAGCTTATATCCGGGGGGATCCTACAATGAGCAGTTCTTC.

The chain combines TRBV5-6 with TRBJ2-5; a possible D gene is TRBD1 (5 bases). Germline V lookup: CDR1 SGHDT, CDR2 YYEEEE. Trimming left V 1 base short and J 3 bases short, with 13 bases between. CDR3 length equals 15 residues. In DNA form, the CDR3 reads TGTGCCAGCAGCTTGTGGGGTGACAGTAAAGAGACCCAGTACTTC. Its protein product is CASSLWGDSKETQYF.

The V and J genes are TRBV19 and TRBJ2-6; unclear D gene. CDR1 and CDR2 from the germline V gene are LNHDA and SQIVND (reference sequence). The V and J ends lost 5 bases and 0 bases respectively, with 8 bases between them. This CDR3 has 15 amino acids. For the CDR3, the DNA is TGTGCCAGTAGTTACGGAGTCTCTGGGGCCAACGTCCTGACTTTC. Amino acid sequence: CASSYGVSGANVLTF.

The count of this clone is one. Other DNA sequences in this specimen translate into the identical CDR3. V gene TRBV9 combines with J gene TRBJ2-7; perhaps TRBD1 as D (5 bases). The CDR3 length is 13 residues. Germline assignment: CDR1 SGDLS and CDR2 YYNGEE. Trimming took 2 bases from V and 0 from J, leaving 6 bases between them. DNA for the CDR3: TGTGCCAGCAGCGTCGACAGCTCCTACGAGCAGTACTTC. This sequence encodes CASSVDSSYEQYF.

This rearrangement joins TRBV5-4 to TRBJ2-7; 7 bases align to TRBD2. The CDR3 covers 15 residues. Germline values: CDR1 SGHNT, CDR2 YYREEE (reference sequence). Losses at the gene ends were 4 bases for V and 2 bases for J; bases not matched to a gene: 9. The CDR3 DNA is TGTGCCAGCAGCCTCGGTGGGACTACAACCTACGAGCAGTACTTC. Amino acids: CASSLGGTTTYEQYF.

J is TRBJ2-1 and V is TRBV2; tentatively, D is TRBD2 (6 bases). The CDR3 loop spans 13 amino acids. The V end was cut by 7 bases, the J end by 6 bases, with 13 bases between. Germline loops: CDR1 SNHLY, CDR2 FYNNEI. The CDR3: CASKGLASNEQFF. DNA for the CDR3: TGTGCCAGCAAAGGGCTAGCGAGCAATGAGCAGTTCTTC.

V gene TRBV6-2 or TRBV6-3 combines with J gene TRBJ1-1, with TRBD1 matching over 7 bases. CDR3 length: 13 amino acids. V lost 6 bases to trimming and J lost 10 bases; unmatched junction nucleotides: 11. Germline lookup yields CDR1 MNHEY and CDR2 SVGEGT. The CDR3 reads CASSWTGAGRAFF. The CDR3 coding sequence is TGTGCCAGCAGCTGGACAGGTGCCGGACGAGCTTTCTTT.

The rearrangement links TRBV12-3 or TRBV12-4 to TRBJ1-1; no reliable D call. This CDR3 spans 13 amino acids. V lost 2 bases and J 1 base, leaving 5 bases between the germline ends. CDR3 in amino acids: CASSLIANTEAFF. The CDR3 nucleotides read TGTGCCAGCAGTTTAATCGCGAACACTGAAGCTTTCTTT.